The source of this T cell receptor beta chain is a study of T cell repertoires in cytomegalovirus infection. Findings and caveats of the study: Pooled public TCR beta family frequency picked out CMV carriers with the relevant HLA.

Points on this clonotype: Its target is unknown.

TCRdb called the reads again in MiXCR, with one record for every CDR3 protein. The data hold hundreds of thousands of distinct CDR3 sequences, with around a third observed a single time. CDR3 length: 15 residues. After removal of 0 bases from V and 6 bases from J, the junction contained 5 bases not matched to a gene. CDR1 LNHNV and CDR2 YYDKDF come from the germline V gene (reference sequence). The chain combines TRBV15 with TRBJ1-5, with 7 bases identical to TRBD1. This receptor was obtained from a human donor in good health (CMV status not recorded). Some clones in this sample may be carry-over from other donors' samples. Here the sequenced sample was cultured CD8+ T cells from PBMCs, taken from culture after CMV antigen stimulation. The CDR3 is CATSRDQGGSQPQHF. In DNA, the CDR3 is TGTGCCACCAGCAGAGATCAGGGGGGGTCTCAGCCCCAGCATTTT.